The clone carrying this TCR beta chain was detected only a few times. In the original analysis: Estimation of nucleated cell counts relied on the amplification of reference gene primers. The protocol was immunoSEQ multiplex PCR, while the TCRdb copy is restricted to in-frame clones and leaves out a portion. The DNA gave D and trimming, while V, J and clone size come from that table. The sample has fewer than 200,000 clones; 88% are singletons. Germline lookup yields CDR1 MNHNY and CDR2 SVGAGI (reference sequence). The V end was cut by 7 bases, the J end by 3 bases, with 18 bases between. The CDR3 extends over 15 amino acids. These data come from a study of blood T cell repertoires in COVID-19. Study details: Specimens from acute and convalescent COVID-19 originated in the United States, Italy and Spain. Sources were T cells, B-cell-depleted T cells, or PBMCs; the material itself was cDNA or gDNA.

Sequenced input: peripheral blood. This clonotype was obtained from a middle-aged man with active or convalescent COVID-19. The chain uses TRBV6-6 and TRBJ1-2; D is undetermined. Here the CDR3 reads CASNLSPGMDYGYTF. CDR3 sequence (DNA): TGTGCCAGCAATTTATCTCCGGGAATGGACTATGGCTACACCTTC.